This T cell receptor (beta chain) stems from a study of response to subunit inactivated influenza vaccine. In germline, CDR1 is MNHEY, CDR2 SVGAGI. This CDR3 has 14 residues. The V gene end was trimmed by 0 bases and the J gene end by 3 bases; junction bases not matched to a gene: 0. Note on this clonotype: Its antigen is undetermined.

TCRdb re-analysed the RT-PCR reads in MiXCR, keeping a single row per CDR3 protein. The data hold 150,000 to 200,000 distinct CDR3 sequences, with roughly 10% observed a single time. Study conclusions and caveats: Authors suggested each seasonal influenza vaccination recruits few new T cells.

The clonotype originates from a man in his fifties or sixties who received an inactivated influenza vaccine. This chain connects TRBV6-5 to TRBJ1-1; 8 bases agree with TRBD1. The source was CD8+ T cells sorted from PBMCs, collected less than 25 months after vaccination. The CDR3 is CASSYSTGDTEAFF. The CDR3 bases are TGTGCCAGCAGTTACTCGACAGGGGACACTGAAGCTTTCTTT.